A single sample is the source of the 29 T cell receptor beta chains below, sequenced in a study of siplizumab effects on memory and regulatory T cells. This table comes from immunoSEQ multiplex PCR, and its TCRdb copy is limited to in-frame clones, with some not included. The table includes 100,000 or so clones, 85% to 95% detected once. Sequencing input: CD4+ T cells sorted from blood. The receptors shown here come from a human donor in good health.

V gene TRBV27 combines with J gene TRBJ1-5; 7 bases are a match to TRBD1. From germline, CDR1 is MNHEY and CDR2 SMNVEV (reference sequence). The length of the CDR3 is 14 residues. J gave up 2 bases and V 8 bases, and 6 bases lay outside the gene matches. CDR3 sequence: CASAIGQGNQPQHF. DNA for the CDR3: TGTGCCAGCGCAATAGGACAGGGCAATCAGCCCCAGCATTTT.

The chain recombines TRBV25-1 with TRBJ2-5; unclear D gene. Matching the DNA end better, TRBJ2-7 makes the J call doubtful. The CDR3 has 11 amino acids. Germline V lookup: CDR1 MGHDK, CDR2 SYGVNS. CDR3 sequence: CASGPLREQYF. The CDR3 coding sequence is TGTGCCAGCGGGCCTCTCCGCGAGCAGTACTTC.

The CDR3 reads CASTTGENTEAFF. CDR3 nucleotide sequence: TGTGCCAGCACCACAGGGGAAAACACTGAAGCTTTCTTT. The J gene is TRBJ1-1, the V gene TRBV7-8; 7 bases fit TRBD1. The CDR3 loop spans 13 amino acids. Germline CDR1 is SGHVS and CDR2 is FQNEAQ. The trim removed 7 bases at V and 2 bases at J, leaving 4 bases unmatched.

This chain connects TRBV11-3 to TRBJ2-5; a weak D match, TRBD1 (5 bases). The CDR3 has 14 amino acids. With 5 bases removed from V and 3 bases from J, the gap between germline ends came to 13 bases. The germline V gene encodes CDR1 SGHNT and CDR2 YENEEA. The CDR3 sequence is CASSPRTPKETQYF. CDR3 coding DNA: TGTGCCAGCAGCCCGAGGACACCGAAAGAGACCCAGTACTTC.

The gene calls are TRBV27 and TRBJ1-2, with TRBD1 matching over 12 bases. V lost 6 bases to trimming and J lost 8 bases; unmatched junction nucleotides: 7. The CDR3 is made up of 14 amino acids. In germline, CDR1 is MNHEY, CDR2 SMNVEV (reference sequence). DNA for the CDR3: TGTGCCAGCAGGGGGACAGGGGGCCAAGTGGGCTACACCTTC. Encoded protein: CASRGTGGQVGYTF.

The CDR3 loop is CASSQGTSGRRGETQYF. CDR3 nucleotide sequence: TGCGCCAGCAGCCAAGGGACTAGCGGGAGAAGGGGAGAGACCCAGTACTTC. J is TRBJ2-5 and V is TRBV4-3; 13 bases agree with TRBD2. The germline V gene has CDR1 LGHNA and CDR2 YSLEER. After removal of 1 base from V and 4 bases from J, the junction contained 6 bases not matched to a gene. The CDR3 is 17 residues long.

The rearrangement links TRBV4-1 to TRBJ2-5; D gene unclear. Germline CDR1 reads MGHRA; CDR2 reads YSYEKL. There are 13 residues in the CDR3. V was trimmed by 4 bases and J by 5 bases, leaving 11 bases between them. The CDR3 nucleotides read TGCGCCAGCAGCCCAAAAATAAAGGAGACCCAGTACTTC. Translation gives CASSPKIKETQYF.

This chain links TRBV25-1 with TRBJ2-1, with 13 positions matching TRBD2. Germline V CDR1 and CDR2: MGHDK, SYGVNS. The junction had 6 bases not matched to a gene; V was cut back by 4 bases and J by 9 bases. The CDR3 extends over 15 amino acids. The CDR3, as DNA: TGTGCCAGCAGTGCCTCCGGACTAGCGGGAGCTGAGCAGTTCTTC. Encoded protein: CASSASGLAGAEQFF.

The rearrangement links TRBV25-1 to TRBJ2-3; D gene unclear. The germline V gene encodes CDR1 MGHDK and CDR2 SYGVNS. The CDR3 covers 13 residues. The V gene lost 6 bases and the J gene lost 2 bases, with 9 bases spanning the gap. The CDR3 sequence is CASSTGPTDTQYF. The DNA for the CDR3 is TGTGCCAGCAGCACCGGGCCCACAGATACGCAGTATTTT.

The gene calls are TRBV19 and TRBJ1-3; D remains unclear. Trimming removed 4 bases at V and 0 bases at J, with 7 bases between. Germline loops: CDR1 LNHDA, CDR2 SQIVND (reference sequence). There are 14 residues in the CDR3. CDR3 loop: CASSKSHSGNTIYF. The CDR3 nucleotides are TGTGCCAGTAGTAAGTCACACTCTGGAAACACCATATATTTT.

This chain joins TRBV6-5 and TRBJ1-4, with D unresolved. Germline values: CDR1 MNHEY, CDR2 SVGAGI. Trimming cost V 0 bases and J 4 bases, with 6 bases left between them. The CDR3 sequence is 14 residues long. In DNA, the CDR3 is TGTGCCAGCAGTTACTCGCGGGTTAATGAAAAACTGTTTTTT. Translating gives CASSYSRVNEKLFF.

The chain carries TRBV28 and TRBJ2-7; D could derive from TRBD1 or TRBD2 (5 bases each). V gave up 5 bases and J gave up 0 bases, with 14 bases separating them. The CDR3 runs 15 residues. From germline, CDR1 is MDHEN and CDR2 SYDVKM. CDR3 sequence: CASSPQGTGSYEQYF. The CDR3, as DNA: TGTGCCAGCAGTCCCCAAGGGACCGGCTCCTACGAGCAGTACTTC.

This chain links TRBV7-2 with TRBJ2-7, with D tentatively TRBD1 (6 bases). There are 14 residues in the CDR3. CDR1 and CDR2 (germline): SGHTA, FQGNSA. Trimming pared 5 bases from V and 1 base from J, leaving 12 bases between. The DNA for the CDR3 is TGTGCCAGCAGCACGGACAGATTTTCCTACGAGCAGTACTTC. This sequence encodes CASSTDRFSYEQYF.

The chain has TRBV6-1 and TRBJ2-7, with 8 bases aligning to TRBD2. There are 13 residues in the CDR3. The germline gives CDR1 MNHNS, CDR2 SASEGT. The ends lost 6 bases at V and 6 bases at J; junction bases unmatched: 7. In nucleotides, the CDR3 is TGTGCCAGCAGGGGACTAGACCGGTCCGAGCAGTACTTC. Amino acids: CASRGLDRSEQYF.

CDR3: CASSLGWQGKFNEQFF. The CDR3 nucleotides are TGCGCCAGCAGCTTGGGTTGGCAGGGGAAGTTCAATGAGCAGTTCTTC. The chain has TRBV5-1 and TRBJ2-1; maybe TRBD1 (6 bases). The CDR3 length is 16 residues. The germline V gene encodes CDR1 SGHRS and CDR2 YFSETQ. V lost 0 bases, J lost 6 bases, and 16 bases lay in between.

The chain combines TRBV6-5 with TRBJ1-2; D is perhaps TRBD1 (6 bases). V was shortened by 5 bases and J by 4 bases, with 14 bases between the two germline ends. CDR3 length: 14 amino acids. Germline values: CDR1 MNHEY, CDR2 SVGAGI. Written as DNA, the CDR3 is TGTGCCAGCAGTACGGGAGGGGGGTCCTATGGCTACACCTTC. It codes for CASSTGGGSYGYTF.

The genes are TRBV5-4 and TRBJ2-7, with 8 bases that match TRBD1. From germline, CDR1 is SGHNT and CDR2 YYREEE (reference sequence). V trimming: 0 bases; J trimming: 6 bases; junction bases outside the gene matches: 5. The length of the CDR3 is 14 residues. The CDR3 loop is CASSLVQGAAEQYF. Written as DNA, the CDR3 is TGTGCCAGCAGCTTGGTTCAGGGGGCGGCCGAGCAGTACTTC. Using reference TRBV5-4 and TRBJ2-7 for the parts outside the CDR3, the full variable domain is ETGVTQSPTHLIKTRGQQVTLRCSSQSGHNTVSWYQQALGQGPQFIFQYYREEENGRGNFPPRFSGLQFPNYSSELNVNALELDDSALYLCASSLVQGAAEQYFGPGTRLTVT.

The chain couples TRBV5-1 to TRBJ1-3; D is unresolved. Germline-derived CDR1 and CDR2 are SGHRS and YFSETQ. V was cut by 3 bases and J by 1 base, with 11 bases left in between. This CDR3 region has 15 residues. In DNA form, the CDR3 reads TGCGCCAGCAGCTGGGGTTCGGGGTCTGGAAACACCATATATTTT. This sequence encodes CASSWGSGSGNTIYF.

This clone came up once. The CDR3 spells CAISISGTRTDTQYF. In DNA, the CDR3 is TGTGCCATCAGCATTAGCGGGACCCGCACAGATACGCAGTATTTT. The rearrangement links TRBV10-3 to TRBJ2-3; the match to TRBD2 covers 8 bases. This CDR3 spans 15 amino acids. Germline values: CDR1 ENHRY, CDR2 SYGVKD. Trimming took 6 bases from V and 1 from J; bases not matched to a gene: 6.

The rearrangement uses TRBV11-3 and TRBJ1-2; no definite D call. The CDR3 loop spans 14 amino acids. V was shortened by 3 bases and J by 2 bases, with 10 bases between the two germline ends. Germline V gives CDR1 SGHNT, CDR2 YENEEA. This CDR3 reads CASSLGSGNYGYTF. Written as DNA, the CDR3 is TGTGCCAGCAGCTTGGGCTCGGGAAACTATGGCTACACCTTC.

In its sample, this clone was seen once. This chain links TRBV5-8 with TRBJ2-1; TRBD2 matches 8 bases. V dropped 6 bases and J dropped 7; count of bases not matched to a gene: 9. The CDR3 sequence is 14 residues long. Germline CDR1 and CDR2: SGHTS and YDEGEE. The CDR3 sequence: CASTPGLVLNEQFF. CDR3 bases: TGTGCCAGCACCCCGGGACTAGTTTTGAATGAGCAGTTCTTC.

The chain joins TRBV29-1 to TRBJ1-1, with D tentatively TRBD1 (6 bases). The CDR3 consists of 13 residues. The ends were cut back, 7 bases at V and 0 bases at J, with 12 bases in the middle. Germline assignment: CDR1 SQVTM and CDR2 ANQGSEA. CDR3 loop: CSAKGGLNTEAFF. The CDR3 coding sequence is TGCAGCGCCAAGGGGGGACTGAACACTGAAGCTTTCTTT. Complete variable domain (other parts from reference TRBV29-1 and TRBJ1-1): SAVISQKPSRDICQRGTSLTIQCQVDSQVTMMFWYRQQPGQSLTLIATANQGSEATYESGFVIDKFPISRPNLTFSTLTVSNMSPEDSSIYLCSAKGGLNTEAFFGQGTRLTVV.

The CDR3 region has the DNA TGTGCCAGCAGCTCGAGTACCAAAGAGACCCAGTACTTC. Translated, it gives CASSSSTKETQYF. The gene calls are TRBV7-2 and TRBJ2-5; D not certain. The CDR3 covers 13 residues. V lost 4 bases, J lost 3 bases, and 9 bases lay in between. CDR1 is SGHTA, CDR2 FQGNSA, per germline.

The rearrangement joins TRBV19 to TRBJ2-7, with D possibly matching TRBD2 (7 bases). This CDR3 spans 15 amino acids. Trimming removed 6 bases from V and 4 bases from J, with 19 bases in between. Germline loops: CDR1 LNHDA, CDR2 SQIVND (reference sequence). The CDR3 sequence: CASSLRGGTSYEQYF. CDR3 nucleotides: TGTGCCAGTAGCCTGAGGGGGGGGACATCTTACGAGCAGTACTTC.

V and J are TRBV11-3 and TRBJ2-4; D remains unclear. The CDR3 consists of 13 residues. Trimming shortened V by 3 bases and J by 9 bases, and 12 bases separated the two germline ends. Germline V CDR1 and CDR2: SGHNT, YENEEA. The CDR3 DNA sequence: TGTGCCAGCAGCTTTCACTTGTTGGCCATTCAGTACTTC. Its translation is CASSFHLLAIQYF.

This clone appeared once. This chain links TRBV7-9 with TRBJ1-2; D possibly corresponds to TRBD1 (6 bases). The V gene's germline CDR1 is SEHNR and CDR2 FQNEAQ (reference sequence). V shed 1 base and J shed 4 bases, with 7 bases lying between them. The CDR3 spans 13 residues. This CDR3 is CASSLGGGYGYTF. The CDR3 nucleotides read TGTGCCAGCAGCTTAGGAGGGGGCTATGGCTACACCTTC. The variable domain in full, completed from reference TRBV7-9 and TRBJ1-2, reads DTGVSQNPRHKITKRGQNVTFRCDPISEHNRLYWYRQTLGQGPEFLTYFQNEAQLEKSRLLSDRFSAERPKGSFSTLEIQRTEQGDSAMYLCASSLGGGYGYTFGSGTRLTVV.

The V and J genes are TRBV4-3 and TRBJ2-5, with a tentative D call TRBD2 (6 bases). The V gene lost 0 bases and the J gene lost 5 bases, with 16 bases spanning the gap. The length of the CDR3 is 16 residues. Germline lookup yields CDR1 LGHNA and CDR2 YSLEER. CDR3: CASSQENVGGKETQYF. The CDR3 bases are TGCGCCAGCAGCCAAGAGAATGTAGGCGGGAAGGAGACCCAGTACTTC.

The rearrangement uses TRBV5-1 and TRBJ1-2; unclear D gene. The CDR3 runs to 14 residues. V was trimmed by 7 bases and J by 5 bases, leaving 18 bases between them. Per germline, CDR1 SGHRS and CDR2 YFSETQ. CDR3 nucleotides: TGCGCCAGCGGCGAGTCCCAGACGACTTATGGCTACACCTTC. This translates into CASGESQTTYGYTF.

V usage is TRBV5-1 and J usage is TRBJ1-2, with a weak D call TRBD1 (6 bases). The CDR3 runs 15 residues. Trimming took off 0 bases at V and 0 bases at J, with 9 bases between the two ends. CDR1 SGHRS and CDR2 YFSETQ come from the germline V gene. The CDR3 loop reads CASSLGGTPNYGYTF. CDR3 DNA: TGCGCCAGCAGCTTGGGAGGGACACCTAACTATGGCTACACCTTC. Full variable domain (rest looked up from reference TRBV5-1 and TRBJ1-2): KAGVTQTPRYLIKTRGQQVTLSCSPISGHRSVSWYQQTPGQGLQFLFEYFSETQRNKGNFPGRFSGRQFSNSRSEMNVSTLELGDSALYLCASSLGGTPNYGYTFGSGTRLTVV.